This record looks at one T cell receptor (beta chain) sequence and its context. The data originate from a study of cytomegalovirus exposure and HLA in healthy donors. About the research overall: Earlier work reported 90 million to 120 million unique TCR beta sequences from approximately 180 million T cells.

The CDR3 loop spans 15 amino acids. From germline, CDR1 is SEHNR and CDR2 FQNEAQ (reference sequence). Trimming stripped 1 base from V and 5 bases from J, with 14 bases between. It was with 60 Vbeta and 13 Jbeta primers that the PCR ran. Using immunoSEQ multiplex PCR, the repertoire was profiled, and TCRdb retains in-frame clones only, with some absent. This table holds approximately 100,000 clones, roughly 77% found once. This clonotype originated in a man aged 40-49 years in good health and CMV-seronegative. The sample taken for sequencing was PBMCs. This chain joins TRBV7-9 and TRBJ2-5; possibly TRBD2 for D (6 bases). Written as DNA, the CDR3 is TGTGCCAGCAGCTTAGTTTCACTAGCCGGCGAGACCCAGTACTTC. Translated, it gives CASSLVSLAGETQYF. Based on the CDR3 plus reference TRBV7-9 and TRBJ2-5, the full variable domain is DTGVSQNPRHKITKRGQNVTFRCDPISEHNRLYWYRQTLGQGPEFLTYFQNEAQLEKSRLLSDRFSAERPKGSFSTLEIQRTEQGDSAMYLCASSLVSLAGETQYFGPGTRLLVL.